This is a list of T cell receptor beta chains from one sample in a study of early T cells in non-severe SARS-CoV-2 infection. TCRdb recomputed calls from the 5' RACE reads with MiXCR, one row per CDR3 protein. The table has tens of thousands of distinct CDR3 sequences, approximately 5.3% seen once. Sequencing was carried out using whole blood. The receptors originated from an adult who was a healthcare worker with PCR-confirmed SARS-CoV-2 infection or an uninfected control (not recorded which). The CDR3 runs from the conserved cysteine through the conserved F or W. The D gene is left open where the match is weak. Not every row has a clone size; where given, it reads once, few, many or a size class.

CDR3nt | CDR3aa | j_gene | d_gene | abundance | v_gene
TGCAGTGCTACTAGCGGGGGGGGCGGCTCCTACGAGCAGTACTTC | CSATSGGGGSYEQYF | TRBJ2-7 | TRBD2 | few | TRBV20-1
TGTGCCAGCAGCCATGGGACCCCCGCGTCCTCCGAGCAGTACTTC | CASSHGTPASSEQYF | TRBJ2-7 | . | . | TRBV6-6
TGTGCCAGTAGTATTCAGGGACCTCCCCCCCAAAACATTCAGTACTTC | CASSIQGPPPQNIQYF | TRBJ2-4 | . | many | TRBV19
TGTGCCAGCAGTTTTCGGGTTGGAGCCCACGAGCAGTACTTC | CASSFRVGAHEQYF | TRBJ2-7 | . | . | TRBV12-3/TRBV12-4
TGCAGTGCGGGGAACTACGAGCAGTACTTC | CSAGNYEQYF | TRBJ2-7 | . | many | TRBV20-1
TGTGCCAGCAGCTTAGCAACTGCCTCATTGAACACTGAAGCTTTCTTT | CASSLATASLNTEAFF | TRBJ1-1 | . | many | TRBV11-2
TGTGCCAGTAGTTACCGCCGGGGGGGTCGCGACGAGCAGTACTTC | CASSYRRGGRDEQYF | TRBJ2-7 | TRBD2 | many | TRBV19
TGTGCCAGCAGTGAATCGACGAAGGAAAGCGGGGAGCTGTTTTTT | CASSESTKESGELFF | TRBJ2-2 | . | many | TRBV25-1
TGTGCCACCAGCAGAGTAGAGGTGGGCTCCTACGAGCAGTACTTC | CATSRVEVGSYEQYF | TRBJ2-7 | . | many | TRBV15
TGCGCCAGCAGCCAAGACGCTCCCGGTAGCGGGGGGGCGAAGGGCAAAAACATTCAGTACTTC | CASSQDAPGSGGAKGKNIQYF | TRBJ2-4 | TRBD2 | . | TRBV4-3
TGTGCCAGCAGCAAACCGGGACAACTGTTTTTT | CASSKPGQLFF | TRBJ1-4 | . | many | TRBV21-1
TGTGCCAGCAGCTCAATCGCGGGAAATCAGCCCCAGCATTTT | CASSSIAGNQPQHF | TRBJ1-5 | . | many | TRBV7-2
TGTGCCAGCAGCCAATCTCCCGACCTGGGGGACACTGAAGCTTTCTTT | CASSQSPDLGDTEAFF | TRBJ1-1 | . | many | TRBV16
TGTGCCAGCAGCCGTGGGGCCGTAACATACGAGCAGTACTTC | CASSRGAVTYEQYF | TRBJ2-7 | . | many | TRBV7-2
TGTGCCAGCAGTGAATCGCGGTCTTCGACGGAGGGGGAGCAGTACTTC | CASSESRSSTEGEQYF | TRBJ2-7 | . | many | TRBV2
TGTGCCAGCAGCTCGACAGGGATGGGCAATCAGCCCCAGCATTTT | CASSSTGMGNQPQHF | TRBJ1-5 | TRBD1 | . | TRBV7-9
TGTGCCAGCAGTTACCGAGGACAGGGGGTCACCTACGAGCAGTACTTC | CASSYRGQGVTYEQYF | TRBJ2-7 | TRBD1 | many | TRBV6-5